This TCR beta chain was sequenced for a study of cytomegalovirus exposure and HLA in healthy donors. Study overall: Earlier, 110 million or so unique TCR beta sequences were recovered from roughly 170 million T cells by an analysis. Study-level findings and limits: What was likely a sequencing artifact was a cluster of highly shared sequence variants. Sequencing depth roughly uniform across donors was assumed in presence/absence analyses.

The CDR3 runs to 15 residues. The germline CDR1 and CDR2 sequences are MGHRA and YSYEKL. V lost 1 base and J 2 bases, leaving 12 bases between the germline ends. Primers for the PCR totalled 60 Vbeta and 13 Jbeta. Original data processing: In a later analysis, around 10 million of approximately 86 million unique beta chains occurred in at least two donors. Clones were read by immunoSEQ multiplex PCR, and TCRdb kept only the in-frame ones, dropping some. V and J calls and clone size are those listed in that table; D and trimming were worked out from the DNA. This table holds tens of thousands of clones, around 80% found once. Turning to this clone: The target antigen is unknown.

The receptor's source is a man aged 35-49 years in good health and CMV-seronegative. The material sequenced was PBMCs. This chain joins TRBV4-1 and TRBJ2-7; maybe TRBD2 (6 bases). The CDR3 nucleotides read TGCGCCAGCAGCCAAGGGCCTAGCGTCCCCTACGAGCAGTACTTC. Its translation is CASSQGPSVPYEQYF.